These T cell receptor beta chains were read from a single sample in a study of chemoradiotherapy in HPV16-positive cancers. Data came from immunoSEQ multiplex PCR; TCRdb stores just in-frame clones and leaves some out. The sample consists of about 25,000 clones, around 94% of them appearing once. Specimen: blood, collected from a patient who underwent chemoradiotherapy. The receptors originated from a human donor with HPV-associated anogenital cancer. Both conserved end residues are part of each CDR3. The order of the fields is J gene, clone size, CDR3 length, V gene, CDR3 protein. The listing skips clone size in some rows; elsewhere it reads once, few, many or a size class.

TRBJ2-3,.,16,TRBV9,CASSGNQGGITDTQYF
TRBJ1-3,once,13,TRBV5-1,CASSSTGGNTIYF
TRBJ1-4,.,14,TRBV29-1,CSVEGGSTNEKLFF
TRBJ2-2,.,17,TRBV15,CATSRDPGLANTGELFF
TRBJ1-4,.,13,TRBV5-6,CASSFSYQGPVFF
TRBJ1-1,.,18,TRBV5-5,CASSGRATGRTMNTEAFF
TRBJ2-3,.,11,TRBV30,CAWRAGDTQYF
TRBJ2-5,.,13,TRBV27,CASSFTAQETQYF
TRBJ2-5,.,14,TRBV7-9,CASSLAGQGETQYF
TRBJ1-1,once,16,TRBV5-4,CASSPGGQYMNTEAFF
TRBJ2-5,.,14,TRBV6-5,CASSYAGQGETQYF
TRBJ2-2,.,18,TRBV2,CASSPISGQGANTGELFF
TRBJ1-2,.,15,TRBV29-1,CSVDGLAGLLYGYTF
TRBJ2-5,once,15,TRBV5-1,CASSHGLAVQETQYF
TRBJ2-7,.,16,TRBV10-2,CASRTGTSGRLGEQYF
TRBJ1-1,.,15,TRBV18,CASSPATGMNTEAFF
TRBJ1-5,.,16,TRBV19,CASRARDINSNQPQHF
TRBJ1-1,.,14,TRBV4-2,CASSQYHTNTEAFF
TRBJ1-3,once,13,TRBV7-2,CASSFGRVNTIYF
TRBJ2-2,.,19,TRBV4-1,CASSQALSGGLLNTGELFF
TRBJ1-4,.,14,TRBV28,CASSSGTENEKLFF
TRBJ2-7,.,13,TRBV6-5,CASRSRDRDEQYF
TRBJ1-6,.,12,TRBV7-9,CASSSYHSPLHF
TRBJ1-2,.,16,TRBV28,CASSFPTLDRLYGYTF
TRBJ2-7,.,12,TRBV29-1,CSVGDGVYEQYF
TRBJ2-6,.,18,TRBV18,CASSPGVQGPPGANVLTF
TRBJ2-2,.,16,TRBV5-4,CASSFGTGANTGELFF
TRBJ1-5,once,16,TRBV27,CASRDRGRASNQPQHF
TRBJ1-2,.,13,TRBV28,CASLSQGFDGYTF
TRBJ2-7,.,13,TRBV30,CAWAGQGAYEQYF
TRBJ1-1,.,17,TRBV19,CASSILTGGLSNTEAFF
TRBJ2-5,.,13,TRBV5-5,CASSRTVGETQYF
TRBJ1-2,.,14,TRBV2,CASSAGTGNYGYTF
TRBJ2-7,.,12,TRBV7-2,CASSSGAGTQYF
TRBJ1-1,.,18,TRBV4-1,CASSHQPGQGAFSTEAFF
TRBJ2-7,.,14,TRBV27,CASSLEKGNYEQYF
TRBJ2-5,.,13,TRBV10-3,CAIEGAPGETQYF
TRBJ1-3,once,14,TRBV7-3,CASSLSSSGNTIYF
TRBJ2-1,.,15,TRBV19,CASKFGGLAWDEQFF
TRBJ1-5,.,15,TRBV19,CASSTSGQGNQPQHF
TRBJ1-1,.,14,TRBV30,CAWSPDGLNTEAFF
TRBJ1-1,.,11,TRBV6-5,CASSLGVEAFF
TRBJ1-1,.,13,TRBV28,CASIGGIRTEAFF
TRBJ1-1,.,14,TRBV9,CASSVTPSPTEAFF
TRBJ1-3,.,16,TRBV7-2,CASSPPPGYSGNTIYF
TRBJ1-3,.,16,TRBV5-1,CASSLGESGVGNTIYF
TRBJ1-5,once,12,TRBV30,CAWSPAGQPQHF
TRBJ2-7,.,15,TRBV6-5,CASSYSTLQGREQYF
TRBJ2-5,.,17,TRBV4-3,CASSQDSPFGMRGTQYF
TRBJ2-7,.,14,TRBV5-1,CASSLEPGAYEQYF
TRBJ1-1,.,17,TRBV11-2,CASSLEQGDLLNTEAFF
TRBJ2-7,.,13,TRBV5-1,CASSFGTGREQYF
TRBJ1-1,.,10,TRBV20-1,CSARVTEAFF
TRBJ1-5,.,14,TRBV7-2,CASSLGGGGQPQHF